A selection of T cell receptor beta chains follows, all from one sample in a study of T cell repertoires in cytomegalovirus infection. TCRdb itself ran the reads through MiXCR, one entry per CDR3 protein. The table includes fewer than 650,000 distinct CDR3 sequences, around 40% detected once. These TCRs are of unknown antigen specificity. The sample here was cultured PBMCs, taken from culture after CMV antigen stimulation. The receptors originated from a human donor in good health (CMV status not recorded). Some clones in this sample may be carry-over from other donors' samples. The conserved cysteine and the conserved F or W are not part of the CDR3 here.

TRBV7-2 | ASSLGGGNYGQPQH
TRBV12-3/TRBV12-4 | ASSFWRRETQY
TRBV4-1 | ASSQGLDRGETQY
TRBV27 | ASSTGQLNEKLF
TRBV12-3/TRBV12-4 | ASHIGPAPAF
TRBV12-3/TRBV12-4 | ASSFWDSSLH
TRBV7-8 | ASSSRTLRAFTDTQY
TRBV7-2 | ASSLRSSGTNEQF
TRBV12-3/TRBV12-4 | ASSFGQAPDGYT
TRBV12-3/TRBV12-4 | ASLNAGTGTDEQF
TRBV19 | ASNQLGTGNRGYT
TRBV7-2 | ASSLARTPFVSDTQY
TRBV12-5 | ASGLPLATQY
TRBV19 | ASRGMQQGNQPQH
TRBV7-8 | ASSLVGRGSGYT
TRBV10-3 | AIRRDGYEQY
TRBV20-1 | SGRRVGNEQF
TRBV6-1 | ASTGTSSFTDTQY
TRBV4-2 | ASSQGRAPATNEKLF
TRBV12-3/TRBV12-4 | ACGPGRFEQY
TRBV7-2 | ASSSPVRGLEQF
TRBV11-2 | ASSVRQGSTEAF
TRBV7-4 | ASTISGGTEAF
TRBV7-6 | ASSSYAGRNTGELF
TRBV4-3 | ASSQDLTGQETQY
TRBV6-2/TRBV6-3 | ASSEIGGQFTDTQY
TRBV7-9 | ASSSQTGGEY
TRBV7-2 | ASSPRTKTYEQY
TRBV6-1 | ASSYGGIGQF
TRBV18 | ASSPSHSSYNEQF
TRBV11-2 | ASSPGANQPQH
TRBV11-2 | ASSFGGTGELF
TRBV7-2 | ASSPRTDTQY
TRBV10-3 | AINPGVATSGNTIY
TRBV27 | ASSLSGGRHGIQY
TRBV2 | ASSERGLAGDTQY
TRBV7-2 | ASRERGWDSPLH